The sequence of this TCR beta chain was determined in a study of shared clonotypes between healthy human individuals. Profiled with immunoSEQ multiplex PCR; TCRdb holds only in-frame clones, not every one. The sample yields about 1.1 million clones, 78% seen once. CD4+ cell separation produced CD45RA+ naive and CD45RA-negative memory subsets. The sequenced sample was memory CD4+ T cells from PBMCs. Regarding subset: CD45RA-negative fraction. The sequence was collected from a young man in good health. Some clones in this sample may be carry-over from other donors' samples.

For the CDR3, the DNA is TGCGCCAGCAGCCCCGGGACAGGAAAAGAAAAACTGTTTTTT. As protein: CASSPGTGKEKLFF. The chain employs TRBV5-1 and TRBJ1-4; TRBD1 aligns across 8 bases. Germline trimming cut 4 bases from V and 8 bases from J; bases unmatched to any gene: 7. This CDR3 is 14 amino acids long. Germline V gene sequence: CDR1 SGHRS, CDR2 YFSETQ.